This TCR beta chain came from a study of blood T cell repertoires in COVID-19. For the study at large: Researchers got acute and convalescent COVID-19 samples from the United States, Italy and Spain.

Source study methods: Nucleated cell number was recorded as an estimate derived from reference gene primer amplification. Generated by immunoSEQ multiplex PCR, the TCRdb table keeps only in-frame clones and is missing some. The V and J calls and clone size were taken over from that table, and D and trimming were inferred from the DNA. The data contain around 38,000 clones, roughly nine tenths of them singletons. During active infection, Seattle patients enrolled and were then monitored through disease. The CDR3 extends over 16 amino acids. Germline V gives CDR1 LGHNA, CDR2 YSLEER. Trimming left V 0 bases short and J 2 bases short, with 13 bases between.

The receptor was derived from a man aged 55-75 years with COVID-19, enrolled during active disease. V usage is TRBV4-3 and J usage is TRBJ1-1; D remains ambiguous. The specimen was peripheral blood. The CDR3 here is CASSQDLVGRNTEAFF. CDR3 DNA sequence: TGCGCCAGCAGCCAAGATTTGGTCGGGAGAAACACTGAAGCTTTCTTT.